The T cell receptor beta chain described here comes from a study of T cell repertoires in cytomegalovirus infection. TCRdb recomputed calls from the reads with MiXCR, one row per CDR3 protein. The repertoire includes around 330,000 distinct CDR3 sequences, roughly 15% of them detected once, and about 12% sits in the top ten. Looked up from germline, CDR1 is MNHNY and CDR2 is SVGAGI (reference sequence). V gave up 6 bases and J gave up 2 bases; unmatched junction bases: 10. This CDR3 region has 15 residues. Specimen: PBMCs. This TCR was sampled from a human donor in good health (CMV status not recorded). Some clones in this sample may be carry-over from other donors' samples. The chain recombines TRBV6-6 with TRBJ2-7; 7 bases align to TRBD2. In DNA, the CDR3 is TGTGCCAGCAGGGAAGGGGAGGGGTCTACCTACGAGCAGTACTTC. Its translation: CASREGEGSTYEQYF.